This T cell receptor (beta chain) was found in a study of blood T cell repertoires in COVID-19 (dated by TCRdb to about 2020). About the study as a whole: Samples from collaborators originated in the United States, Italy and Spain and spanned both the acute and convalescent phases of COVID-19. The samples were drawn from the first 160 participants of the ongoing ImmuneRACE study and from 1,254 subjects provided by 6 global collaborators. Deeply sampled blood TCRbeta repertoires from subjects exposed to, actively infected with, or recovered from COVID-19 were included in the dataset. The repertoires were released in a freely available public database meant as a resource for research on the immune response to SARS-CoV-2. HLA class I and class II types, where available, came from metadata supplied by the sample provider rather than from assay-based typing. The prospective study material was composed of cDNA or gDNA derived from T cells, B-cell-depleted T cells, or PBMCs. Nearly every sample came with metadata listing a de-identified subject ID, COVID-19 status, age in years and sex.

Remarks on this clone: This receptor's antigen is unknown. There are no base qualities to consult, and no much larger clone falls within one base.

The CDR3, from cysteine to phenylalanine, totals 13 residues. Just CDR3 DNA is preserved here, 39 bases in frame from base 1. In the germline V gene, CDR1 corresponds to ENHRY and CDR2 to SYGVKD. Trimming leaves V shorter by 7 bases and J shorter by 11 bases, with the junction holding 10 bases beyond the gene matches. The study at large found these results: How much clinical and demographic metadata was included differed by source and by participant, and the metadata was provided uncurated.

Collaborating institutions collected whole blood in K2EDTA tubes following their own protocols. For TCRbeta analysis, collaborator samples were shipped as frozen whole blood, as isolated PBMCs, or as DNA extracted from either sample type. TCRbeta CDR3 regions were amplified from genomic DNA using the immunoSEQ Assay, a bias-controlled multiplex PCR. The published analysis was carried out like this. Within the assay, amplification of reference gene primers was used to estimate how many nucleated cells each sample contained. To quantify the absolute abundance of each unique TCRbeta CDR3 rearrangement, sequence reads were collapsed and filtered. For each sample, productive Simpson clonality was calculated as the square root of Simpson's diversity index across productive rearrangements. Held by TCRdb, this immuneACCESS table contains in-frame sequences only and omits some clones. Under half of the omission traces to an unresolved V gene where checked; the cause of the rest is unknown. V and J calls and clone size come straight from that table; D and trimming were deduced from the DNA. This sample comprises 130,000 to 150,000 clones, roughly 87% of them detected only once. The top ten clonotypes cover 1.5% to 2% of the sample.

The sequencing sample was made of peripheral blood. The receptor's source is a man aged 70-80 years with acute or convalescent COVID-19. The chain is made from TRBV10-3 and TRBJ2-3; TRBD1 matches 9 bases in the middle. Read as DNA, the sequence is TGTGCCATCACCTGGGGACAGGGAGAAAGGCAGTATTTT. It specifies CAITWGQGERQYF.